This T cell receptor (beta chain) derives from a study of CD8+CD57+ T cells in acquired aplastic anemia. Looking at the study overall: DNA from sorted CD4+ and CD8+ cells averaged approximately 3.2 ug. Points from the study as a whole: Patients showed no significant difference from controls in CD8+ Simpson's diversity.

From germline, CDR1 is SNHLY and CDR2 FYNNEI. The junction had 10 bases not matched to a gene; V was cut back by 5 bases and J by 9 bases. The CDR3 contains 15 residues. The TCR beta profiling, which covered VDJ combination and CDR3 sequence, was carried out using genomic DNA as the template. TCRdb reanalysed the reads using MiXCR and keeps one entry per CDR3 protein. The repertoire holds hundreds of thousands of distinct CDR3 sequences, with 45% to 65% as singletons. Whoever was chosen for sequencing had shown CD8+CD57+ cell expansion by flow cytometry. Severe acquired aplastic anemia was diagnosed in all patients. This clonotype occurred many times. Its antigen is not identified.

The source is a human donor with aplastic anemia. The chain uses TRBV2 and TRBJ2-1; 10 bases match TRBD2. Sequencing was performed on sorted CD4+, CD8+, or CD8+CD57+ T cells (not recorded which) from PBMCs. The CDR3 region has the DNA TGTGCCAGCAGTTATCCTAGCGGGAGTAGAGGTGAGCAGTTCTTC. Its translation: CASSYPSGSRGEQFF.